These 13 T cell receptor beta chains share one sample of origin, sequenced in a study of cytomegalovirus exposure and HLA in healthy donors. The primer mix had 60 Vbeta and 13 Jbeta primers. TCRdb keeps only in-frame clones here, not all; method: immunoSEQ multiplex PCR. The profile shows approximately 150,000 clones, around 86% of them singletons. The sequenced sample consisted of PBMCs. These receptor sequences come from a human donor in good health.

V gene TRBV9 combines with J gene TRBJ1-2; the D is unclear. Looked up from germline, CDR1 is SGDLS and CDR2 is YYNGEE. V was trimmed by 3 bases and J by 0 bases, leaving 9 bases between them. This CDR3 contains 14 residues. The CDR3 nucleotides read TGTGCCAGCAGCGATGATCGGGCTAACTATGGCTACACCTTC. Residues: CASSDDRANYGYTF. The variable domain in full, completed from reference TRBV9 and TRBJ1-2, reads DSGVTQTPKHLITATGQRVTLRCSPRSGDLSVYWYQQSLDQGLQFLIQYYNGEERAKGNILERFSAQQFPDLHSELNLSSLELGDSALYFCASSDDRANYGYTFGSGTRLTVV.

This clone was counted between two and nine times. This chain joins TRBV4-3 and TRBJ1-4; 7 nucleotides line up with TRBD1. The CDR3 sequence is 16 residues long. J lost 7 bases, V lost 0 bases, and 8 bases had no gene match. CDR1 and CDR2 from the germline V gene are LGHNA and YSLEER. This CDR3 is CASSQDWRGLGEKLFF. The CDR3, as DNA: TGCGCCAGCAGCCAAGATTGGAGGGGGCTTGGTGAAAAACTGTTTTTT.

The sample holds a few counts of this clone. The chain links TRBV9 to TRBJ2-3; tentatively, D is TRBD1 (5 bases). V lost 2 bases and J 2 bases, leaving 6 bases between the germline ends. The CDR3 is 13 amino acids. The germline V gene has CDR1 SGDLS and CDR2 YYNGEE. CDR3 amino acids: CASSVGATDTQYF. CDR3 DNA sequence: TGTGCCAGCAGCGTTGGGGCCACAGATACGCAGTATTTT.

In its sample, this clone was seen once. The chain carries TRBV5-1 and TRBJ1-2, with 10 bases that match TRBD1. With V trimmed by 3 bases and J by 6 bases, 5 bases remained unmatched. Germline V gives CDR1 SGHRS, CDR2 YFSETQ. This CDR3 contains 14 residues. CDR3 in DNA: TGCGCCAGCAGCTCACCGGACAGGGGGGATGGCTACACCTTC. This encodes CASSSPDRGDGYTF.

The rearrangement links TRBV5-1 to TRBJ1-2, with D tentatively TRBD1 (5 bases). The V and J ends lost 6 bases and 8 bases respectively, with 17 bases between them. In germline, CDR1 is SGHRS, CDR2 YFSETQ. CDR3 length equals 13 residues. This chain's CDR3 is CASKTGREGGYTF. In DNA form, the CDR3 reads TGCGCCAGCAAGACCGGGAGAGAGGGGGGCTACACCTTC.

The chain couples TRBV7-9 to TRBJ1-5, with D unresolved. From germline, CDR1 is SEHNR and CDR2 FQNEAQ (reference sequence). The CDR3 contains 12 residues. Trimming removed 5 bases at V and 7 bases at J, with 9 bases between. The CDR3 region has the DNA TGTGCCAGCAGCCTAGACTGGCAGCCCCAGCATTTT. This encodes CASSLDWQPQHF.

J is TRBJ2-7 and V is TRBV19; 8 bases match TRBD1. V trimming: 5 bases; J trimming: 3 bases; junction bases outside the gene matches: 15. Germline V CDR1 and CDR2: LNHDA, SQIVND (reference sequence). CDR3 length: 17 residues. Here the CDR3 reads CASSPRLVSGGIYEQYF. As DNA, the CDR3 is TGTGCCAGTAGTCCCCGGTTGGTCTCAGGGGGCATCTACGAGCAGTACTTC.

This sequence joins TRBV4-3 and TRBJ1-2, with 7 nucleotides matching TRBD1. J gave up 5 bases and V 2 bases, and 8 bases lay outside the gene matches. Germline loops: CDR1 LGHNA, CDR2 YSLEER. This CDR3 comprises 15 residues. The CDR3 nucleotides are TGCGCCAGCAGCCAATCCCGGGACAGCTCTTATGGCTACACCTTC. Amino acids: CASSQSRDSSYGYTF.

The chain links TRBV27 to TRBJ1-5, with D unclear. Germline lookup yields CDR1 MNHEY and CDR2 SMNVEV (reference sequence). Between the trimmed V and J ends, which lost 6 bases and 0 bases, there was a span of 6 bases. The CDR3 has 13 amino acids. This chain's CDR3 is CASSPISNQPQHF. The DNA of the CDR3 is TGTGCCAGCAGCCCTATTAGCAATCAGCCCCAGCATTTT.

This rearrangement joins TRBV5-1 to TRBJ2-3, with 9 nucleotides matching TRBD2. This CDR3 contains 17 residues. Germline values: CDR1 SGHRS, CDR2 YFSETQ. V lost 0 bases and J lost 0; bases outside the gene matches: 5. Here the CDR3 DNA reads TGCGCCAGCAGCTTGGTTCTAGCGGGGACTAGCACAGATACGCAGTATTTT. Its translation is CASSLVLAGTSTDTQYF.

The rearrangement links TRBV5-5 to TRBJ2-1, with no clear D. The CDR3 is made up of 13 amino acids. CDR1 and CDR2 from the germline V gene are SGHKS and YYEKEE (reference sequence). Trimming stripped 4 bases from V and 3 bases from J, with 8 bases between. CDR3 region: CASSHDNYNEQFF. CDR3 DNA sequence: TGTGCCAGCAGCCACGACAACTACAATGAGCAGTTCTTC.

This clone was counted a single time. The rearrangement links TRBV7-2 to TRBJ1-4, with a possible D match to TRBD1 (6 bases). This CDR3 comprises 14 residues. Trimming removed 2 bases from V and 7 bases from J, with 11 bases in between. Germline-derived CDR1 and CDR2 are SGHTA and FQGNSA. The CDR3 nucleotides are TGTGCCAGCAGCTTAAACAGGGAAGGTGAAAAACTGTTTTTT. Protein product: CASSLNREGEKLFF.

This chain joins TRBV19 and TRBJ2-7; TRBD1 agrees at 7 bases. There are 15 residues in the CDR3. Germline V lookup: CDR1 LNHDA, CDR2 SQIVND (reference sequence). V shed 2 bases, J shed 1 base, and the junction held 5 bases outside the gene matches. The CDR3: CASSISPTGSYEQYF. The CDR3 coding sequence is TGTGCCAGTAGTATATCACCGACAGGGTCCTACGAGCAGTACTTC.